The entry that follows covers one TCR beta chain sequence. Its antigen remains unidentified. This record belongs to a study of long-term antiretroviral therapy in people with HIV. The study, taken as a whole, reports: Investigators report no available data on ART adherence, viral resistance or therapy changes. Blood obtained between the mid-2000s and the late 2010s may reflect older ART regimens. Dominance of pre-ART expanded clones persisted, fluctuating and often declining after ART.

Researchers ran immunoSEQ v3.0 at survey level. Sequencing aimed at about 35,000-55,000 T-cell genomes per sample. This table comes from immunoSEQ multiplex PCR, and its TCRdb copy is limited to in-frame clones, with some not included. Of 42,000 or so clones listed, 70% to 90% are singletons. This CDR3 is built from 15 residues. V was cut by 0 bases and J by 2 bases, with 12 bases left in between. CDR1 SGDLS and CDR2 YYNGEE come from the germline V gene. The clonotype comes from a woman aged 50 to 60 with HIV. This specimen consisted of unsorted PBMCs, obtained 1.2 years after starting antiretroviral therapy. The rearrangement links TRBV9 to TRBJ2-7; D is uncertain. CDR3 nucleotide sequence: TGTGCCAGCAGCGTAGGCGGCCTTGGACCCTACGAGCAGTACTTC. Amino acid sequence: CASSVGGLGPYEQYF.